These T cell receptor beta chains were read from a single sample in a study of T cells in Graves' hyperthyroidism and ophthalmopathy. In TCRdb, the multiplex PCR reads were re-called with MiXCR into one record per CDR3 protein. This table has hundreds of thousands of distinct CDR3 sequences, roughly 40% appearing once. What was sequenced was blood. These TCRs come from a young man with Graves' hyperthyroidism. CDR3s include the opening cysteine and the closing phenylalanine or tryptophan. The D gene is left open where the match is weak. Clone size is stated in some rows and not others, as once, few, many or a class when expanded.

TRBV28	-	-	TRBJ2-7	CASSARDLSSTSSSYEQYF	TGTGCCAGCAGTGCTAGGGACTTGTCCTCAACATCAAGCTCCTACGAGCAGTACTTC
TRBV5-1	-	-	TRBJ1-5	CASSWAGTYNQPQHF	TGCGCCAGCAGCTGGGCCGGGACTTACAATCAGCCCCAGCATTTT
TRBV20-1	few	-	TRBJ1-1	CSAFWGGTEAFF	TGCAGTGCATTCTGGGGGGGAACTGAAGCTTTCTTT
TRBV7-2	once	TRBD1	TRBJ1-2	CAGSYGTDYGYTF	TGTGCCGGCAGCTACGGGACAGACTATGGCTACACCTTC
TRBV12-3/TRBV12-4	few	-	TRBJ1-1	CASSLEFVPEAFF	TGTGCCAGCAGTTTGGAGTTTGTCCCTGAAGCTTTCTTT
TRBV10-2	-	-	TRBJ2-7	CASSGPGLRYEQYF	TGCGCCAGCAGTGGACCGGGCCTGAGGTACGAGCAGTACTTC
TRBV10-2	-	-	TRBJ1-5	CATQTGSSNQPQHF	TGCGCCACCCAGACGGGGTCTAGCAATCAGCCCCAGCATTTT
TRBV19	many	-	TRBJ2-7	CASSIGVGATYEQYF	TGTGCCAGTAGTATCGGGGTTGGGGCCACCTACGAGCAGTACTTC
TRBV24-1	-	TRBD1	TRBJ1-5	CATNLLDRILTQPQHF	TGTGCCACCAATCTCTTGGACAGGATTTTAACTCAGCCCCAGCATTTT
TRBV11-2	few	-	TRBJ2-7	CASSPEYEQYF	TGTGCCAGCAGCCCTGAGTACGAGCAGTACTTC
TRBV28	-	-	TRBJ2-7	CASSPFVDGSGEQYF	TGTGCCAGCAGTCCATTCGTGGACGGATCGGGCGAGCAGTACTTC